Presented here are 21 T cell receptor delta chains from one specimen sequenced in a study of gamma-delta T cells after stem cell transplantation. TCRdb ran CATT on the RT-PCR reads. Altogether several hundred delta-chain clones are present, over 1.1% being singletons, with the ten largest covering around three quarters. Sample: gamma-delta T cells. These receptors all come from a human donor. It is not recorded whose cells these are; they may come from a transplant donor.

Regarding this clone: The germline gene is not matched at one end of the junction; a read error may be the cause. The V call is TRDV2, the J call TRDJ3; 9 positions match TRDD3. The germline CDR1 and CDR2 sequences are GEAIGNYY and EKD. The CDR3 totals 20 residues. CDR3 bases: TGTGCCTGTGACACCGTCGGTACTGGGGGACCCTCCCGGGACACCCGACAGATGTTTTTC. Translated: CACDTVGTGGPSRDTRQMFF.

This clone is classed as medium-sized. The CDR3 reads CACDPVGDTPTGTDKLIF. The CDR3, as DNA: TGTGCCTGTGACCCCGTGGGGGATACGCCTACGGGCACCGATAAACTCATCTTT. The genes are TRDV2 and TRDJ1, with TRDD3 matching over 11 bases. The CDR3 runs to 18 residues. Germline CDR1 and CDR2: GEAIGNYY and EKD. The V and J ends lost 3 bases and 1 base, in that order; junction bases with no gene match: 12.

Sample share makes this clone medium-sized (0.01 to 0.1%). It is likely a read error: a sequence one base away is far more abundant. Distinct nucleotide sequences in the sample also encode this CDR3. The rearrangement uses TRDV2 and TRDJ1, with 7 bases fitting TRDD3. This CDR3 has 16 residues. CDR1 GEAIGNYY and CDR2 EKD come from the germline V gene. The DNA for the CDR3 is TGTGCCTGCGACACCGTTGGGGGACGTCCTACCGATAAACTCATCTTT. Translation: CACDTVGGRPTDKLIF.

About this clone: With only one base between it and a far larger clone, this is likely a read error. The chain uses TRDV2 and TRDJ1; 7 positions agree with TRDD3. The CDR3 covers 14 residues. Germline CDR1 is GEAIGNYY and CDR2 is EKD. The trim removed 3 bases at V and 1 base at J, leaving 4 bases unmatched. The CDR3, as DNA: TGTGCCTGTGACGGACTGGGGTCCACCGATAAACTCATCTTT. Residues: CACDGLGSTDKLIF.

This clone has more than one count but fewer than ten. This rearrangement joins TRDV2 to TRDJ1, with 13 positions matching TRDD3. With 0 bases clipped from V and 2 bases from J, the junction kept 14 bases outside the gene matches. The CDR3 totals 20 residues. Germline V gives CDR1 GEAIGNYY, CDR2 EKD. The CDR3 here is CACDTLLGDTRGRKTDKLIF. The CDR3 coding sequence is TGTGCCTGTGACACCTTACTGGGGGATACGCGGGGGAGGAAAACCGATAAACTCATCTTT.

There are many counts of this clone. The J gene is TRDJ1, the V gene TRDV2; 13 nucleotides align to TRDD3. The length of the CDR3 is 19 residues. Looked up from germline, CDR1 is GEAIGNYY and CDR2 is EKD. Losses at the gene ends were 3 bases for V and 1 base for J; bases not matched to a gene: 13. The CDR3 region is CACDAVLGDTPTGTDKLIF. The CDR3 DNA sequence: TGTGCCTGTGACGCCGTACTGGGGGATACGCCTACGGGCACCGATAAACTCATCTTT.

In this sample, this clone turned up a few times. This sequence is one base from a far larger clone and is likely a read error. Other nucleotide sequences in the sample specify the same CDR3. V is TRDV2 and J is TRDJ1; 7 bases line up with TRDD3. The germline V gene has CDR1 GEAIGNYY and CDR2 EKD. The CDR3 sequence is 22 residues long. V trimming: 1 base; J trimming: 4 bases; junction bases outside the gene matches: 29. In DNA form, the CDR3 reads TGTGCCTGTGACACGTACTGGGGTGATGAGTCAGATTCGCTAGCTCGCTTCGATAAACTCATCTTT. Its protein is CACDTYWGDESDSLARFDKLIF.

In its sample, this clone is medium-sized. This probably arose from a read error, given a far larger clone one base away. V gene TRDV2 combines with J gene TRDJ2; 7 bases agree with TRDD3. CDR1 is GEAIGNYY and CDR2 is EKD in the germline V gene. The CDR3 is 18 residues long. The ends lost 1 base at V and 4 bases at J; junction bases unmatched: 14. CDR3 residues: CACDTLGATPSSTAQLFF. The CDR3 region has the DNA TGTGCCTGTGACACTCTGGGGGCCACCCCCTCTTCGACAGCACAACTCTTCTTT.

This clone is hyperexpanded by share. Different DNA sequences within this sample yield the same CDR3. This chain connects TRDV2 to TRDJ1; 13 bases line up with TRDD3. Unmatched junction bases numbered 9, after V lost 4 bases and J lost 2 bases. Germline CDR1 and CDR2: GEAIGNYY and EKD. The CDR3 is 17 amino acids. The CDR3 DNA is TGTGCCTGTGAAAGACTCGTACTGGGGGATACGACCGATAAACTCATCTTT. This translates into CACERLVLGDTTDKLIF.

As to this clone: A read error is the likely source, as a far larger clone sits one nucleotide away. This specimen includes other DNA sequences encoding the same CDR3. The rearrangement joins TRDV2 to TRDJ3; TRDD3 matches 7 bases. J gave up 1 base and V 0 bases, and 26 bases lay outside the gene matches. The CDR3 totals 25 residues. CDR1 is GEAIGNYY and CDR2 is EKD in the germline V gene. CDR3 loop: CACDTVSGWGTPLRLSSWDTRQMFF. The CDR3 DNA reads TGTGCCTGTGACACCGTGAGTGGGTGGGGGACCCCGCTTCGTTTATCGTCCTGGGACACCCGACAGATGTTTTTC.

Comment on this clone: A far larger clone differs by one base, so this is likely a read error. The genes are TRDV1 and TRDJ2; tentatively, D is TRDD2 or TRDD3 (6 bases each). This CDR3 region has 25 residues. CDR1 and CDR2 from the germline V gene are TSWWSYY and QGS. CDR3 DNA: TGTGCTCTTGGGGAAAATCCTACTAAGACTGTCCTAATTCTAGGATACCGCCTTTTGACAGCACAACCCTTCTTT. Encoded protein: CALGENPTKTVLILGYRLLTAQPFF.

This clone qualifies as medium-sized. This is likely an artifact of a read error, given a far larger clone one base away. The DNA of the CDR3 is TGTGCTCTTGGGGGAGACGGCCTCCCTCTGATCTGGGGGATACTTGGGCCTTACACCGGTAAACTCATCTTT. Protein product: CALGGDGLPLIWGILGPYTGKLIF. This chain uses TRDV1 with TRDJ1; 11 nucleotides agree with TRDD3. CDR3 length equals 24 residues. Germline lookup yields CDR1 TSWWSYY and CDR2 QGS.

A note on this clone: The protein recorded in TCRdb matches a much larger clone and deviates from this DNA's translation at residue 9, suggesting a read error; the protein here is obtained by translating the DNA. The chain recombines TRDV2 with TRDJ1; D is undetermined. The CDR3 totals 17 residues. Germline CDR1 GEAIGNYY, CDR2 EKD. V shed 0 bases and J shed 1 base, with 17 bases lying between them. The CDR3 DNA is TGTGCCTGTGACACCGTCGTTAGGGAATCCAGCACCGATAAACTCATCTTT. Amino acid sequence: CACDTVVRESSTDKLIF.

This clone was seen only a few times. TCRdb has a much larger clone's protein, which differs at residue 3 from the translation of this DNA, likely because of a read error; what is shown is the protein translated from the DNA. CDR3 loop: CAGDTVGGPTDKLIF. DNA for the CDR3: TGTGCCGGTGACACCGTAGGGGGACCCACCGATAAACTCATCTTT. The chain carries TRDV2 and TRDJ1; a possible D gene is TRDD3 (6 bases). The germline V gene encodes CDR1 GEAIGNYY and CDR2 EKD. This CDR3 region has 15 residues.

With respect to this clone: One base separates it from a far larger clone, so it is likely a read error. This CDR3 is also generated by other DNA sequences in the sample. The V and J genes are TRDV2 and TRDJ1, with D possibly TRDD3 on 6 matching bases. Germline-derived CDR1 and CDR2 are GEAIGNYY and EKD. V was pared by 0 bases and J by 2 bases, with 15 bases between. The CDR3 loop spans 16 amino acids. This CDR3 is CACDTVGGRPTDKLIF. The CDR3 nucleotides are TGTGCCTGTGACACCGTCGGGGGACGTCCTACCGATAAACTCATCTTT.

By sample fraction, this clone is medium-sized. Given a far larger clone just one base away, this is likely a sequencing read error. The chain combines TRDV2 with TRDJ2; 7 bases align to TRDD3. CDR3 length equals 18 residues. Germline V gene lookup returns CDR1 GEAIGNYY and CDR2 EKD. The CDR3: CACDTLGATPSLAAQLFF. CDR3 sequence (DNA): TGTGCCTGTGACACTCTGGGGGCCACCCCCTCTTTGGCAGCACAACTCTTCTTT.

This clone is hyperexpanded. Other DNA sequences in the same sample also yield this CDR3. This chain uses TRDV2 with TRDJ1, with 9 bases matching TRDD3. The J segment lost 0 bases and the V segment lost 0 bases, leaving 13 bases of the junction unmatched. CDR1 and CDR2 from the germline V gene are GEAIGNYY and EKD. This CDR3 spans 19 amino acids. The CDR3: CACDTVSLGDREDTDKLIF. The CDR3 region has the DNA TGTGCCTGTGACACCGTTAGCCTGGGGGATCGGGAGGACACCGATAAACTCATCTTT.

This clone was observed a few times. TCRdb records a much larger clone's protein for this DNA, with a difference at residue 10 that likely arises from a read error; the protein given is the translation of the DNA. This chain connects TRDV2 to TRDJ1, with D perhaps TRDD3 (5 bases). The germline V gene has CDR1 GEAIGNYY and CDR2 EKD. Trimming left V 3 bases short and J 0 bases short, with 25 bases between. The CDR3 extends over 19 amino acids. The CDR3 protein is CACDRVPVGPDLDTDKLIF. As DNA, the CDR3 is TGTGCCTGTGACCGGGTTCCGGTGGGGCCTGACTTGGACACCGATAAACTCATCTTT.

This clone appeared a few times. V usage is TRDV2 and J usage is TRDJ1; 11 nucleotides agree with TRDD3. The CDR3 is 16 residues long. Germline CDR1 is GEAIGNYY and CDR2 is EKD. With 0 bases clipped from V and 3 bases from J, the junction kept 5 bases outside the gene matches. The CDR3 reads CACDTLLGDRSDKLIF. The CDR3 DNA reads TGTGCCTGTGACACCTTACTGGGGGATAGATCCGATAAACTCATCTTT.

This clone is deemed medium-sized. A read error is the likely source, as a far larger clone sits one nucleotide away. CDR3 nucleotide sequence: TGTGCCTGTGACACTCTGGGGGCCACCCCCTCTTTGACAGCACAACCCTTCTTT. Its translation is CACDTLGATPSLTAQPFF. This sequence joins TRDV2 and TRDJ2; TRDD3 matches 7 bases. CDR1 and CDR2 from the germline V gene are GEAIGNYY and EKD. There are 18 residues in the CDR3.

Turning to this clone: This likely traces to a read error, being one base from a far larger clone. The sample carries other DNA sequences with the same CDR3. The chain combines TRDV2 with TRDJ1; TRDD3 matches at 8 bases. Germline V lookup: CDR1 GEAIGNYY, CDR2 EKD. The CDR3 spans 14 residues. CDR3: CACDPWGNTDKLIF. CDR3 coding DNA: TGTGCCTGTGACCCCTGGGGGAACACCGATAAACTCATTTTT.